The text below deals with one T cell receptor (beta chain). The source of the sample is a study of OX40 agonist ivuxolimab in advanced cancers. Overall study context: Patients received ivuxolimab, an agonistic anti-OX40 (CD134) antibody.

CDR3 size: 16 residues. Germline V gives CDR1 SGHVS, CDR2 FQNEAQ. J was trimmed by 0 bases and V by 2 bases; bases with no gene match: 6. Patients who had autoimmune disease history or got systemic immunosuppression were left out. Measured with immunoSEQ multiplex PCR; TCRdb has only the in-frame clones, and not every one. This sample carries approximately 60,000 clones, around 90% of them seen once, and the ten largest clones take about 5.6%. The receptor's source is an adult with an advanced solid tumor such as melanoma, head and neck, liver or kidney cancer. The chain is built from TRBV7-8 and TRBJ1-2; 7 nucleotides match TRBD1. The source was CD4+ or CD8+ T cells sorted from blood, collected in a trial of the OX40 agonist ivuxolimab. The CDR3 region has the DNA TGTGCCAGCAGCTTAAGGCGGGACAGATCTAACTATGGCTACACCTTC. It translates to CASSLRRDRSNYGYTF. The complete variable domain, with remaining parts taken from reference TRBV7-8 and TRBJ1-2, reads GAGVSQSPRYKVAKRGQDVALRCDPISGHVSLFWYQQALGQGPEFLTYFQNEAQLDKSGLPSDRFFAERPEGSVSTLKIQRTQQEDSAVYLCASSLRRDRSNYGYTFGSGTRLTVV.